The present entry profiles one TCR beta chain with its context. This entry is derived from a study of blood T cell repertoires in COVID-19. TCRdb keeps only in-frame clones here, not all; method: immunoSEQ multiplex PCR. The profile covers 200,000 to 250,000 clones, with over 70% appearing a single time and over 3.5% taken by the ten largest. The CDR3 contains 15 residues. J was trimmed by 1 base and V by 2 bases; bases with no gene match: 2. CDR1 is SEHNR, CDR2 FQNEAQ, per germline (reference sequence). Material for sequencing was PBMCs or T cells enriched from blood (not recorded which). The sequence derives from a woman in her 30s who had been exposed to COVID-19. This chain links TRBV7-9 with TRBJ2-5; 9 bases are a match to TRBD2. The chain's CDR3 is CASSLSLAGQETQYF. As DNA, the CDR3 is TGTGCCAGCAGCTTATCACTAGCGGGCCAAGAGACCCAGTACTTC.